The table lists the clone carrying this TCR beta chain with many counts. Deletions cut 2 bases from V and 5 bases from J, with 7 bases between. Per germline, CDR1 GTSNPN and CDR2 SVGIG (reference sequence). CDR3 length: 11 residues. The TCR beta CDR3 regions underwent amplification using RNA transcripts as the source. HTBI primers drove first-round RT-PCR of the TCR CDR3. From the multiplex PCR reads, TCRdb called clonotypes with MiXCR, one entry per CDR3 protein. The table lists roughly 250,000 distinct CDR3 sequences, about 14% of them singletons. These patients, aged 18 to 65, had recently diagnosed hyperthyroidism lasting under 2 months. It was uncontrolled infection, other autoimmune disease, pregnancy or lactation that excluded patients. This sample was taken from a study of T cells in Graves' hyperthyroidism and ophthalmopathy. Study-wide background: Peripheral blood was secured at the point of initial diagnosis, before any treatment.

The receptor was derived from a woman aged 35 to 49 with Graves' hyperthyroidism that later progressed to Graves' ophthalmopathy. The sequenced sample consisted of blood. The rearrangement uses TRBV30 and TRBJ2-7; no definite D call. The CDR3 protein is CAWSHGDEQYF. CDR3 DNA: TGTGCCTGGAGTCACGGAGACGAGCAGTACTTC. Drawing the rest from reference TRBV30 and TRBJ2-7, the complete variable domain is SQTIHQWPATLVQPVGSPLSLECTVEGTSNPNLYWYRQAAGRGLQLLFYSVGIGQISSEVPQNLSASRPQDRQFILSSKKLLLSDSGFYLCAWSHGDEQYFGPGTRLTVT.